Below, 6 T cell receptor beta chains from the same sample are listed, as sequenced in a study of blood T cell repertoires in COVID-19. Clones were sequenced by immunoSEQ multiplex PCR, and TCRdb holds only the in-frame ones, with some missing. Altogether some 46,000 clones are present, around nine tenths being singletons, with the ten largest covering around 8.6%. The sequencing sample was made of peripheral blood. The receptors were sampled from a man aged 50 to 59 with acute or convalescent COVID-19.

This clone was seen just once. This chain links TRBV5-1 with TRBJ1-4; D unclear. Germline CDR1 is SGHRS and CDR2 is YFSETQ. Trimming took off 0 bases at V and 0 bases at J, with 6 bases between the two ends. CDR3 size: 15 residues. As DNA, the CDR3 is TGCGCCAGCAGCTTGGCGGGAGCAACTAATGAAAAACTGTTTTTT. Translated, it gives CASSLAGATNEKLFF.

V gene TRBV29-1 combines with J gene TRBJ2-5, with TRBD1 as a possible D gene (5 bases). CDR3 size: 14 residues. V was pared by 5 bases and J by 0 bases, with 13 bases between. CDR1 and CDR2 from the germline V gene are SQVTM and ANQGSEA. CDR3 sequence (DNA): TGCAGCGTTCTCGATTCAGGGAACCAAGAGACCCAGTACTTC. Encoded protein: CSVLDSGNQETQYF.

The V and J genes are TRBV6-2 or TRBV6-3 and TRBJ2-6; D call uncertain. Germline V lookup: CDR1 MNHEY, CDR2 SVGEGT. The CDR3 loop spans 14 amino acids. Trimming took 2 bases from V and 4 from J, leaving 6 bases between them. The CDR3 is CASSYPMGANVLTF. The CDR3 DNA sequence: TGTGCCAGCAGTTACCCCATGGGGGCCAACGTCCTGACTTTC.

J is TRBJ2-1 and V is TRBV2; 11 nucleotides agree with TRBD2. The junction had 5 bases not matched to a gene; V was cut back by 4 bases and J by 6 bases. Germline-derived CDR1 and CDR2 are SNHLY and FYNNEI. This CDR3 has 15 residues. The CDR3 DNA is TGTGCCAGCAGTGGGCTAGCGGGGGGCCCCAATGAGCAGTTCTTC. Amino acid sequence: CASSGLAGGPNEQFF.

The V and J genes are TRBV18 and TRBJ1-1; 10 positions agree with TRBD1. CDR1 is KGHSH, CDR2 LQKENI, per germline. This CDR3 is built from 14 residues. J lost 8 bases, V lost 2 bases, and 5 bases had no gene match. The DNA for the CDR3 is TGTGCCAGCTCACCAATTCGGGACAGGGGAGAAGCTTTCTTT. This gives the protein CASSPIRDRGEAFF.

This clone was recorded once. The rearrangement joins TRBV5-1 to TRBJ1-4; D gene uncertain. In germline, CDR1 is SGHRS, CDR2 YFSETQ. Between the trimmed V and J ends, which lost 4 bases and 8 bases, there was a span of 15 bases. The CDR3 has 14 amino acids. The CDR3 bases are TGCGCCAGCAGCGGAGGCCTTGGAAAGGAAAAACTGTTTTTT. The encoded protein is CASSGGLGKEKLFF.